This entry concerns a single T cell receptor beta chain. Its antigen is currently unknown. V lost 5 bases and J 0 bases, leaving 14 bases between the germline ends. This CDR3 spans 15 amino acids. From germline, CDR1 is MNHNY and CDR2 SVGAGI (reference sequence). The sample comes from a study of cytomegalovirus exposure and HLA in healthy donors. Study in general: It was reported in a later analysis that the same platform had been used for the roughly 130 validation repertoires as for the approximately 730 first-cohort repertoires.

Using immunoSEQ multiplex PCR, the repertoire was profiled, and TCRdb retains in-frame clones only, with some absent. This sample has some 180,000 clones, with around nine tenths found just once. Study outcomes and limitations: Investigators reported approximately 170 TCR beta chains as tied to cytomegalovirus. Testing in vitro showed a few CMV-associated chains specific for CMV antigens.

The donors were part of the approximately 130-subject validation cohort, which stood apart from the roughly 680-subject first cohort. Material: PBMCs. The sequence was collected from a young man in good health and CMV-seropositive. J is TRBJ2-7 and V is TRBV6-6, with D perhaps TRBD2 (6 bases). The CDR3 here is CASSAGRTFSYEQYF. Written as DNA, the CDR3 is TGTGCCAGCAGTGCGGGACGAACTTTCTCCTACGAGCAGTACTTC.